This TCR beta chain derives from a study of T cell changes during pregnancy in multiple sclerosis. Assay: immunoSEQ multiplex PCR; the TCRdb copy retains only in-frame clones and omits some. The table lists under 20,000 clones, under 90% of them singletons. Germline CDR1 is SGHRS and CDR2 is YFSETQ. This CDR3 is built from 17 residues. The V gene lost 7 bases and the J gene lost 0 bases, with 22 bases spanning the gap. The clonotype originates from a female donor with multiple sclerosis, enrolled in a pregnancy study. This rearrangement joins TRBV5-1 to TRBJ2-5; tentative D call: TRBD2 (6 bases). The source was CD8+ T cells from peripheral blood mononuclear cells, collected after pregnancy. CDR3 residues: CASGPGTDGFYQETQYF. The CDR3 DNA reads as TGCGCCAGCGGACCCGGGACTGACGGTTTTTACCAAGAGACCCAGTACTTC.